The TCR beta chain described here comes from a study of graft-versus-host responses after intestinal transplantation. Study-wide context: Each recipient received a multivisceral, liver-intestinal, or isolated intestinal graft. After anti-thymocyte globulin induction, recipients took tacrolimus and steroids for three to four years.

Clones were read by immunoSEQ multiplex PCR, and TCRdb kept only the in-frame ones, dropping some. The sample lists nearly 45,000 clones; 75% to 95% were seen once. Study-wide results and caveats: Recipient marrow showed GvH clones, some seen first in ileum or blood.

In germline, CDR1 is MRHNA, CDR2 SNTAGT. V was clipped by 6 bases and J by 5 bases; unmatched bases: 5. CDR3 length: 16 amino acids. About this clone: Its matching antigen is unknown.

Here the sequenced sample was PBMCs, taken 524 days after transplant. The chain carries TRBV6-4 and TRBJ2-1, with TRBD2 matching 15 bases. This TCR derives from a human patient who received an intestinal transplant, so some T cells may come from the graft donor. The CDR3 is CASSLGLAGGNNEQFF. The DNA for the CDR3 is TGTGCCAGCAGCCTAGGACTAGCGGGAGGGAACAATGAGCAGTTCTTC.